Listed here are 20 T cell receptor beta chains from one sample, sequenced in a study of blood T cell repertoires in COVID-19. Profiled with immunoSEQ multiplex PCR; TCRdb holds only in-frame clones, not every one. The data show about 130,000 clones, with 85% seen just once and 25% to 30% held by the top ten. The specimen sequenced was peripheral blood. The receptors were sampled from a woman over 75 with acute or convalescent COVID-19.

The chain employs TRBV11-2 and TRBJ2-3; D might be TRBD1 (5 bases). Trimming cost V 2 bases and J 3 bases, with 12 bases left between them. The germline CDR1 and CDR2 sequences are SGHAT and FQNNGV. The CDR3 length is 15 residues. The CDR3 nucleotides are TGTGCCAGCAGCTTACGTCAGGGTGGGACAGATACGCAGTATTTT. Translated, it gives CASSLRQGGTDTQYF.

This clone was seen once. The chain carries TRBV19 and TRBJ1-2; 8 nucleotides line up with TRBD1. This CDR3 comprises 15 residues. Trimming at V came to 8 bases and at J to 4 bases, leaving 12 bases not matched to a gene. Per germline, CDR1 LNHDA and CDR2 SQIVND (reference sequence). CDR3 sequence reads: CASARDRSFPYGYTF. As DNA, the CDR3 is TGTGCCAGTGCCCGGGACAGGTCCTTCCCCTATGGCTACACCTTC.

This clone was picked up many times. This chain links TRBV6-6 with TRBJ1-1; TRBD1 is a possible D gene (5 bases). This CDR3 is built from 13 residues. Trimming left V 7 bases short and J 1 base short, with 10 bases between. The V gene's germline CDR1 is MNHNY and CDR2 SVGAGI (reference sequence). This CDR3 is CASILGGNTEAFF. As DNA, the CDR3 is TGTGCCAGCATCCTGGGGGGGAACACTGAAGCTTTCTTT.

The count of this clone is one. The chain has TRBV7-3 and TRBJ2-5; 15 nucleotides match TRBD2. This CDR3 spans 19 amino acids. The J segment lost 4 bases and the V segment lost 5 bases, leaving 14 bases of the junction unmatched. From germline, CDR1 is SGHTA and CDR2 FQGTGA. This chain's CDR3 is CASSPGLAGGRGARETQYF. CDR3 sequence (DNA): TGTGCCAGCAGCCCCGGACTAGCGGGGGGGCGGGGGGCACGAGAGACCCAGTACTTC.

The V call is TRBV5-1, the J call TRBJ1-2; the D gene is possibly TRBD1 (5 bases). V was trimmed by 4 bases and J by 3 bases, leaving 13 bases between them. Germline V gives CDR1 SGHRS, CDR2 YFSETQ. CDR3 length equals 14 residues. CDR3 DNA sequence: TGCGCCAGCAGCGTCCAGGGAAAGGACTATGGCTACACCTTC. Translation gives CASSVQGKDYGYTF.

In this sample, this clone turned up once. The CDR3 loop reads CASSLPQDTGELFF. CDR3 nucleotides: TGTGCCAGCAGCCTACCACAGGACACCGGGGAGCTGTTTTTT. The V gene is TRBV6-6, the J gene TRBJ2-2; possibly TRBD1 for D (5 bases). Germline V gene lookup returns CDR1 MNHNY and CDR2 SVGAGI (reference sequence). This CDR3 spans 14 amino acids. Trimming took 6 bases from V and 3 from J, leaving 11 bases between them.

This chain links TRBV5-5 with TRBJ2-1; weak D call: TRBD1 (6 bases). Germline V CDR1 and CDR2: SGHKS, YYEKEE (reference sequence). V lost 0 bases and J lost 4, with 14 bases in between. The CDR3 covers 16 residues. The CDR3 reads CASSLVGTPIYNEQFF. The CDR3 DNA is TGTGCCAGCAGCTTGGTCGGGACACCGATTTACAATGAGCAGTTCTTC.

The chain recombines TRBV5-5 with TRBJ2-1; a weak D match, TRBD2 (5 bases). This CDR3 region has 16 residues. V was cut by 2 bases and J by 0 bases, with 12 bases left in between. The germline V gene encodes CDR1 SGHKS and CDR2 YYEKEE (reference sequence). CDR3 loop: CASSLFGDVSYNEQFF. The CDR3 nucleotides are TGTGCCAGCAGCTTATTCGGGGATGTCTCCTACAATGAGCAGTTCTTC.

The chain is built from TRBV19 and TRBJ1-2; D is ambiguous. The CDR3 runs 11 residues. Germline V gene lookup returns CDR1 LNHDA and CDR2 SQIVND (reference sequence). The V gene lost 3 bases and the J gene lost 6 bases, with 5 bases spanning the gap. This chain's CDR3 is CASSIGNGYTF. The CDR3 nucleotides read TGTGCCAGTAGTATCGGGAATGGCTACACCTTC.

V usage is TRBV5-6 and J usage is TRBJ2-7; TRBD1 aligns across 9 bases. The V and J ends lost 4 bases and 7 bases, in that order; junction bases with no gene match: 6. Germline-derived CDR1 and CDR2 are SGHDT and YYEEEE. This CDR3 is 13 amino acids long. The CDR3 sequence is CASSADRGDEQYV. The CDR3, as DNA: TGTGCCAGCAGCGCGGACAGGGGCGATGAGCAGTACGTC.

This chain uses TRBV10-3 with TRBJ1-1; TRBD1 aligns across 8 bases. The CDR3 length is 14 residues. Germline V lookup: CDR1 ENHRY, CDR2 SYGVKD. V gave up 6 bases and J gave up 6 bases; unmatched junction bases: 9. CDR3 DNA sequence: TGTGCCATCAGGACCGGGACAGGTTCCCCTGAAGCTTTCTTT. The encoded protein is CAIRTGTGSPEAFF.

This clone was recorded only once. This chain uses TRBV27 with TRBJ2-1; TRBD2 matches at 8 bases. The germline V gene has CDR1 MNHEY and CDR2 SMNVEV (reference sequence). V shed 2 bases and J 7 bases; nucleotides not matched to a gene: 4. CDR3 length: 14 residues. Written as DNA, the CDR3 is TGTGCCAGCAGTTTACCGGGGGGGTATAATGAGCAGTTCTTC. Residues: CASSLPGGYNEQFF.

The chain recombines TRBV6-5 with TRBJ2-1; D ambiguous. CDR1 is MNHEY, CDR2 SVGAGI, per germline. V lost 8 bases, J lost 2 bases, and 13 bases lay in between. The CDR3 covers 14 residues. CDR3 loop: CASRMRPPYNEQFF. The DNA of the CDR3 is TGTGCCAGCCGTATGAGGCCGCCCTACAATGAGCAGTTCTTC.

This chain joins TRBV5-4 and TRBJ1-2, with 7 bases that match TRBD1. The V gene's germline CDR1 is SGHNT and CDR2 YYREEE (reference sequence). V lost 4 bases to trimming and J lost 2 bases; unmatched junction nucleotides: 8. CDR3 length equals 15 residues. CDR3 sequence: CASSPPMTGNYGYTF. The CDR3 coding sequence is TGTGCCAGCAGCCCTCCGATGACAGGGAACTATGGCTACACCTTC.

V gene TRBV23-1 combines with J gene TRBJ1-3; unclear D gene. TRBV23-1 is an ORF, and what it does is uncertain. The V end was cut by 7 bases, the J end by 0 bases, with 10 bases between. The CDR3 extends over 14 amino acids. CDR3: CASNSPRSGNTIYF. The DNA for the CDR3 is TGCGCCAGCAACAGCCCCCGCTCTGGAAACACCATATATTTT.

The chain combines TRBV6-2 or TRBV6-3 with TRBJ1-5, with D tentatively TRBD1 (5 bases). Per germline, CDR1 MNHEY and CDR2 SVGEGT. The CDR3 extends over 15 amino acids. V gave up 5 bases and J gave up 4 bases, with 15 bases separating them. CDR3 sequence (DNA): TGTGCCAGCAGTCACGACAGCATACTGAATCAGCCCCAGCATTTT. It specifies CASSHDSILNQPQHF.

This clone turned up a few times. The V gene is TRBV3-1 (or the pseudogene TRBV3-2), the J gene TRBJ1-2, with 9 bases fitting TRBD1. Germline V CDR1 and CDR2: LGHDT, YNNKEL (reference sequence). CDR3 length equals 15 residues. V was clipped by 4 bases and J by 7 bases; unmatched bases: 10. CDR3 sequence: CASSPTTGTGIGYTF. In DNA form, the CDR3 reads TGTGCCAGCAGCCCGACCACCGGGACAGGGATTGGCTACACCTTC.

The chain links TRBV5-4 to TRBJ1-2; 8 bases are a match to TRBD1. Germline V lookup: CDR1 SGHNT, CDR2 YYREEE (reference sequence). J lost 0 bases, V lost 4 bases, and 8 bases had no gene match. The CDR3 extends over 16 amino acids. The CDR3 reads CASSLGTGPSNYGYTF. In DNA form, the CDR3 reads TGTGCCAGCAGCCTAGGGACAGGCCCATCTAACTATGGCTACACCTTC.

In DNA form, the CDR3 reads TGTGCCAGCAGCTTACAGGGCTATGGCTACACCTTC. Its protein is CASSLQGYGYTF. The chain carries TRBV7-2 and TRBJ1-2, with D possibly being TRBD1 (5 bases). The CDR3 sequence is 12 residues long. Trimming took off 2 bases at V and 4 bases at J, with 5 bases between the two ends. Germline CDR1 reads SGHTA; CDR2 reads FQGNSA.

The V gene is TRBV2, the J gene TRBJ1-1; 9 bases are a match to TRBD1. Per the germline V gene, CDR1 is SNHLY and CDR2 is FYNNEI. V shed 6 bases, J shed 5 bases, and the junction held 4 bases outside the gene matches. This CDR3 comprises 13 residues. CDR3 nucleotides: TGTGCCAGCAGGAGGGGACAGGGTACTGAAGCTTTCTTT. This translates into CASRRGQGTEAFF.